This T cell receptor (beta chain) was observed in a study of blood T cell repertoires in COVID-19. The overall study: The United States, Italy and Spain provided the acute and convalescent COVID-19 samples. PBMCs, B-cell-depleted T cells, or T cells were the source of the cDNA or gDNA that made up the material.

Enrollment of patients from Seattle took place during active infection, with longitudinal follow-up. Under the authors' procedure: Estimation of nucleated cell counts relied on the amplification of reference gene primers. TCRdb's table, derived via immunoSEQ multiplex PCR, lists solely in-frame clones and lacks some. D and trimming come from the DNA, and the V and J calls and clone size come from that table. Of around 310,000 clones listed, around 91% are singletons. CDR1 is DFQATT and CDR2 is SNEGSKA in the germline V gene (reference sequence). The CDR3 consists of 13 residues. V gave up 3 bases and J gave up 4 bases, with 9 bases separating them.

The J gene is TRBJ1-4, the V gene TRBV20-1; the D gene is possibly TRBD1 (5 bases). The sequenced sample consisted of peripheral blood. The receptor comes from a woman aged 40 to 49 with COVID-19, enrolled during active disease. The CDR3 here is CSASRQSNEKLFF. The CDR3 DNA sequence: TGCAGTGCTAGTCGACAGAGTAATGAAAAACTGTTTTTT.